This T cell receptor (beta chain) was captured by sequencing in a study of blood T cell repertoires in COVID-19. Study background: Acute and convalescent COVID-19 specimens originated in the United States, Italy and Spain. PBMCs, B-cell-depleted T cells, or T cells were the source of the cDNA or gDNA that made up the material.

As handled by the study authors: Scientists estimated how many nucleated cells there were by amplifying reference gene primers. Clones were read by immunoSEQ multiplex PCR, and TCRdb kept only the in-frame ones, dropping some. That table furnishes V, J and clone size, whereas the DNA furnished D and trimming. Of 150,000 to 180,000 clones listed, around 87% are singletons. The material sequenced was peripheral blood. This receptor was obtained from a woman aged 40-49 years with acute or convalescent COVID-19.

The CDR3 protein is CSASTFLAWSGMSTEAFF. The CDR3 nucleotides read TGCAGTGCTAGTACTTTTCTGGCCTGGAGTGGTATGAGCACTGAAGCTTTCTTT. The chain joins TRBV20-1 to TRBJ1-1; D remains unclear. This CDR3 has 18 amino acids. Germline lookup yields CDR1 DFQATT and CDR2 SNEGSKA (reference sequence). Trimming took off 3 bases at V and 4 bases at J, with 27 bases between the two ends.